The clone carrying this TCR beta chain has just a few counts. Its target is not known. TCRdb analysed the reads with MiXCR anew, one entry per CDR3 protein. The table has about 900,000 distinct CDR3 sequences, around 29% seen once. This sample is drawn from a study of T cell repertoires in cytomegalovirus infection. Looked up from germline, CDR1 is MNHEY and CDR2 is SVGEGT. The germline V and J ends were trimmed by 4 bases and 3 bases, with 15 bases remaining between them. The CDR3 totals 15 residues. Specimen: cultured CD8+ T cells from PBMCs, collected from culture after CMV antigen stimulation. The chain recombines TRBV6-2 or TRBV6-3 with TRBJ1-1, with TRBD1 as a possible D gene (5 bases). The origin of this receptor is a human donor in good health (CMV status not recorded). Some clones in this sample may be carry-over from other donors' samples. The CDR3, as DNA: TGTGCCAGCAGTTCAAGTCAGGGTGCTGACACTGAAGCTTTCTTT. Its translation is CASSSSQGADTEAFF.